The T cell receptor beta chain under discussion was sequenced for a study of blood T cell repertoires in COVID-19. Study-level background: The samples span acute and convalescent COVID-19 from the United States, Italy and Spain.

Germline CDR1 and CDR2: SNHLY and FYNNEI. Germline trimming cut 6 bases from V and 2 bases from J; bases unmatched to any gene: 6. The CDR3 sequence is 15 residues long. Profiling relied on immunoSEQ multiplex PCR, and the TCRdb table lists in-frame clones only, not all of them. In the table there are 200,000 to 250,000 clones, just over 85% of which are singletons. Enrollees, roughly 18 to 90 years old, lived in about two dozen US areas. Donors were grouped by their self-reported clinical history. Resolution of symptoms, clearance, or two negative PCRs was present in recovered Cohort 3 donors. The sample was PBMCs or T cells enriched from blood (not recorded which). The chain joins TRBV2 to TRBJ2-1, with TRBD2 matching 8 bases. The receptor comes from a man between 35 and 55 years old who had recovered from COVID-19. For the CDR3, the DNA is TGTGCCAGCAGACGGGCGGGGGGCGCCTACAATGAGCAGTTCTTC. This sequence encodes CASRRAGGAYNEQFF.